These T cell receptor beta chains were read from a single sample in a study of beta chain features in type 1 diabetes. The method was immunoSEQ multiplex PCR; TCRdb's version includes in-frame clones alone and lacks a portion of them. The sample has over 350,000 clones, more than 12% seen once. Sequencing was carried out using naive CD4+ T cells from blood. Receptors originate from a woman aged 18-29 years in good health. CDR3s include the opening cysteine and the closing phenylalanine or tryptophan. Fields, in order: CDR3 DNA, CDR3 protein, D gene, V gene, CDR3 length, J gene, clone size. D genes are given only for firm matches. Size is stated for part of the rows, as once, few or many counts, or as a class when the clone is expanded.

CDR3nt: TGTGCCAGCAGTTCCCCGGCGGCCTTCTACAATGAGCAGTTCTTC
CDR3aa: CASSSPAAFYNEQFF
d_gene: NA
v_gene: TRBV27
len: 15
j_gene: TRBJ2-1
abundance: few

CDR3nt: TGTGCCAGTACCGAACCGGGACTAGGAGGCGCCGGGGAGCTGTTTTTT
CDR3aa: CASTEPGLGGAGELFF
d_gene: TRBD2
v_gene: TRBV19
len: 16
j_gene: TRBJ2-2
abundance: NA

CDR3nt: TGTGCCAGCAAGGAGGGAGGGGAGTGGACTGAAGCTTTCTTT
CDR3aa: CASKEGGEWTEAFF
d_gene: NA
v_gene: TRBV28
len: 14
j_gene: TRBJ1-1
abundance: NA

CDR3nt: TGTGCCTGGAGTAGTTTACGGGTTGAGCAGTTCTTC
CDR3aa: CAWSSLRVEQFF
d_gene: NA
v_gene: TRBV30
len: 12
j_gene: TRBJ2-1
abundance: few

CDR3nt: TGCAGCGTCACGGTGTTCTCTGGAAACACCATATATTTT
CDR3aa: CSVTVFSGNTIYF
d_gene: NA
v_gene: TRBV29-1
len: 13
j_gene: TRBJ1-3
abundance: NA

CDR3nt: TGCGCCAGCAGCTCCGGGACAGGCACAGATACGCAGTATTTT
CDR3aa: CASSSGTGTDTQYF
d_gene: TRBD1
v_gene: TRBV5-1
len: 14
j_gene: TRBJ2-3
abundance: NA

CDR3nt: TGTGCCAGCTCACCGACAGGGGACGGAAACACCATATATTTT
CDR3aa: CASSPTGDGNTIYF
d_gene: TRBD1
v_gene: TRBV18
len: 14
j_gene: TRBJ1-3
abundance: few

CDR3nt: TGTGCCACCAGCAGAGCTACAGATACGCAGTATTTT
CDR3aa: CATSRATDTQYF
d_gene: NA
v_gene: TRBV15
len: 12
j_gene: TRBJ2-3
abundance: few

CDR3nt: TGTGCCAGTAGGAGGGACAACAATCAGCCCCAGCATTTT
CDR3aa: CASRRDNNQPQHF
d_gene: NA
v_gene: TRBV19
len: 13
j_gene: TRBJ1-5
abundance: NA

CDR3nt: TGCGCCAGCAGCCAACACCAGGGACAGATGGATGAGCAGTTCTTC
CDR3aa: CASSQHQGQMDEQFF
d_gene: TRBD1
v_gene: TRBV5-1
len: 15
j_gene: TRBJ2-1
abundance: NA

CDR3nt: TGCAGTGATGATGGGGAGGCGCAGTATTTT
CDR3aa: CSDDGEAQYF
d_gene: NA
v_gene: TRBV20-1
len: 10
j_gene: TRBJ2-3
abundance: few

CDR3nt: TGTGCCAGTGGGGTGGGACAGGTCACCTACGAGCAGTACTTC
CDR3aa: CASGVGQVTYEQYF
d_gene: TRBD1
v_gene: TRBV13
len: 14
j_gene: TRBJ2-7
abundance: NA

CDR3nt: TGTGCCACCAGCCCCCTCATAGTCGGGGGTGGGGGGACCCAGTACTTC
CDR3aa: CATSPLIVGGGGTQYF
d_gene: NA
v_gene: TRBV15
len: 16
j_gene: TRBJ2-5
abundance: NA

CDR3nt: TGTGCCAGCAGTTACGAGACCGGGGAGCTGTTTTTT
CDR3aa: CASSYETGELFF
d_gene: NA
v_gene: TRBV6-5
len: 12
j_gene: TRBJ2-2
abundance: NA

CDR3nt: TGTGCCAGCAGTTCCCGACATCTTGCTGAAGCTTTCTTT
CDR3aa: CASSSRHLAEAFF
d_gene: NA
v_gene: TRBV27
len: 13
j_gene: TRBJ1-1
abundance: few

CDR3nt: TGTGCCAGCAGTGTTGGCGGCATTACCCCCTATGAGCAGTTCTTC
CDR3aa: CASSVGGITPYEQFF
d_gene: NA
v_gene: TRBV6-4
len: 15
j_gene: TRBJ2-1
abundance: NA

CDR3nt: TGTGCCAGCAGACCCACTAGCAACTCCTACAATGAGCAGTTCTTC
CDR3aa: CASRPTSNSYNEQFF
d_gene: NA
v_gene: TRBV14
len: 15
j_gene: TRBJ2-1
abundance: few

CDR3nt: TGTGCCAGCAGCATCGGACCGACTAGCGGGAGGGCAAGATTCGATGAGCAGTTCTTC
CDR3aa: CASSIGPTSGRARFDEQFF
d_gene: TRBD2
v_gene: TRBV7-6
len: 19
j_gene: TRBJ2-1
abundance: NA

CDR3nt: TGTGCCAGCTCACCACGGCGGGCCGAGACAGATACGCAGTATTTT
CDR3aa: CASSPRRAETDTQYF
d_gene: NA
v_gene: TRBV18
len: 15
j_gene: TRBJ2-3
abundance: few

CDR3nt: TGTGCCAGCAGGGGGGACAGGACACCTACGGGGACCGGGGAGCTGTTTTTT
CDR3aa: CASRGDRTPTGTGELFF
d_gene: TRBD1
v_gene: TRBV9
len: 17
j_gene: TRBJ2-2
abundance: few

CDR3nt: TGCAGCGTTGTTGGAGGGGTAGGGCAGCCCCAGCATTTT
CDR3aa: CSVVGGVGQPQHF
d_gene: NA
v_gene: TRBV29-1
len: 13
j_gene: TRBJ1-5
abundance: few

CDR3nt: TGCAGCGCAAGTCCCCGGACTAGCGGGATAGATACGCAGTATTTT
CDR3aa: CSASPRTSGIDTQYF
d_gene: TRBD2
v_gene: TRBV29-1
len: 15
j_gene: TRBJ2-3
abundance: NA